The sequence of this T cell receptor (beta chain) was determined in a study of cytomegalovirus exposure and HLA in healthy donors. Use of 60 Vbeta and 13 Jbeta primers characterized the PCR. Generated by immunoSEQ multiplex PCR, the TCRdb table keeps only in-frame clones and is missing some. The repertoire includes about 170,000 clones, approximately 85% of them detected once, and 2.5% to 3% sits in the top ten. Germline V gives CDR1 GTSNPN, CDR2 SVGIG (reference sequence). V was trimmed by 0 bases and J by 0 bases, leaving 21 bases between them. This CDR3 region has 18 residues. The clonotype comes from a man aged 25 to 40 in good health and CMV-seropositive. The specimen was PBMCs. The chain has TRBV30 and TRBJ2-7, with D possibly being TRBD1 (5 bases). The CDR3 loop is CAWSVGFPRTRISYEQYF. The CDR3 nucleotides read TGTGCCTGGAGTGTAGGTTTCCCCAGGACACGTATCTCCTACGAGCAGTACTTC.